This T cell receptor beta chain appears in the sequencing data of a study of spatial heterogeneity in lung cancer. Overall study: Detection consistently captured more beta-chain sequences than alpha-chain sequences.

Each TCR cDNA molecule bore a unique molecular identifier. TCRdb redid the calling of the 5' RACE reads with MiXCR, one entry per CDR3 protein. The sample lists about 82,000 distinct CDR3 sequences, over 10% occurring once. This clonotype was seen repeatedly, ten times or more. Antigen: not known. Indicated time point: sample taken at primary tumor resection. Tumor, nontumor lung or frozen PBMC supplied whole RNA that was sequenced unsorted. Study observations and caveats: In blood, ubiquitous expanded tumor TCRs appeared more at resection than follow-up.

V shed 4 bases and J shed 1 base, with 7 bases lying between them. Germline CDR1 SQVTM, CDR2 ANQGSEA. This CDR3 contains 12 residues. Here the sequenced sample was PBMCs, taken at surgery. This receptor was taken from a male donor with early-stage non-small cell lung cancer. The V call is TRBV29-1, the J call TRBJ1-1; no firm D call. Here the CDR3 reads CSVGEGNTEAFF. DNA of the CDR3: TGCAGCGTTGGCGAGGGGAACACTGAAGCTTTCTTT.